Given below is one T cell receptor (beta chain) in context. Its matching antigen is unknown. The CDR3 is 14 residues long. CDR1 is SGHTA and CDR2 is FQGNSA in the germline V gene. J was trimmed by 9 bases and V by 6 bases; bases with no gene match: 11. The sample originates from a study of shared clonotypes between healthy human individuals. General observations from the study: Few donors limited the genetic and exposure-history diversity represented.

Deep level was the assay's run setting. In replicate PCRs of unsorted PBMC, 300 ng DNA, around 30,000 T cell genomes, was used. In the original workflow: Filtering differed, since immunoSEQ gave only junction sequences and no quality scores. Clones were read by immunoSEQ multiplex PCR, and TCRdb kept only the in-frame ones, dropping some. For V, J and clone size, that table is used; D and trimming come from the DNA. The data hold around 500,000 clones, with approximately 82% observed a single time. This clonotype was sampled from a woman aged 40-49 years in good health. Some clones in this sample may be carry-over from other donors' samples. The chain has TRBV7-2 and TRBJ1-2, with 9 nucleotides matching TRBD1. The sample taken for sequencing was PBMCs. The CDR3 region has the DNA TGTGCCAGCAGGGCGGGTGGGACAGGGACGCGCTACACCTTC. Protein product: CASRAGGTGTRYTF.